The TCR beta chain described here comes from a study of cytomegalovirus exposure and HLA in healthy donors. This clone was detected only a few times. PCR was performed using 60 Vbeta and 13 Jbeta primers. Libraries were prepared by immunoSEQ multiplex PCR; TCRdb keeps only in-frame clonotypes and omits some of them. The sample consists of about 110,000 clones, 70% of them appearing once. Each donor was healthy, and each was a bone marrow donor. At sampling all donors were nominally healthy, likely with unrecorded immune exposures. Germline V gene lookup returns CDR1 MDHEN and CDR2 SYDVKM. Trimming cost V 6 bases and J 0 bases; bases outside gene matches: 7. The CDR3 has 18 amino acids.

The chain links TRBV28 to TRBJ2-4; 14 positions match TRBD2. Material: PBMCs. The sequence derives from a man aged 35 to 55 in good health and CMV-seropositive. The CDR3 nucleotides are TGTGCCAGCAGCCAAGGACTAGCGGGAGGCGGAGCCAAAAACATTCAGTACTTC. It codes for CASSQGLAGGGAKNIQYF.